This TCR beta chain was identified during a study of cytomegalovirus exposure and HLA in healthy donors. For the study at large: Among around 400 genotyped donors, around 77% fell in the Caucasian-associated ancestry cluster. Study-wide results and caveats: In a later analysis, at a false discovery rate of 0.05, some 15,000 TCR beta sequences were associated with HLA alleles. It is likely that the observed cluster of highly shared sequence variants was a sequencing artifact. TCR beta chain V- and J-gene trimming was linked, in a later analysis, to a missense variant in DCLRE1C.

The CDR3 has 14 amino acids. Germline trimming cut 4 bases from V and 10 bases from J; bases unmatched to any gene: 6. Germline CDR1 reads LGHNA; CDR2 reads YNFKEQ. 60 Vbeta and 13 Jbeta primers were used in PCR. Some clones are missing from TCRdb's copy, which holds only in-frame ones; the method was immunoSEQ multiplex PCR. The table has some 89,000 clones, 85% seen once. In its sample, this clone was seen once. What it binds is unknown. Source material: PBMCs. The sequence was obtained from a man in his forties in good health and CMV-seropositive. The chain employs TRBV4-2 and TRBJ2-1; 11 bases map to TRBD1. DNA of the CDR3: TGTGCCAGCAGCCCGGACAGGGGGCTTTGGGAGCAGTTCTTC. The encoded protein is CASSPDRGLWEQFF.